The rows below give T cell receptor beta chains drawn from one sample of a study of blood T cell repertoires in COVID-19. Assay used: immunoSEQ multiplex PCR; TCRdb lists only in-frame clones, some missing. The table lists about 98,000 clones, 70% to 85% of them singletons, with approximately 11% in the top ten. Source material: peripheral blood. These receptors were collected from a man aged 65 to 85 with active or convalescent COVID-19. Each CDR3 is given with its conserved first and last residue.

CASREGGGTDTQYF	TRBV27	TRBJ2-3
CASSPGLANTGELFF	TRBV18	TRBJ2-2
CASSPPRGRNEKLFF	TRBV7-8	TRBJ1-4
CASSLRTSGGETQYF	TRBV5-1	TRBJ2-5
CASSPPDRHTEAFF	TRBV6-2/TRBV6-3	TRBJ1-1
CASRLPRRDYGYTF	TRBV6-5	TRBJ1-2
CASSQQGAREQYF	TRBV18	TRBJ2-7
CASSDRGKNIQYF	TRBV19	TRBJ2-4
CASAASGSYNEQFF	TRBV7-2	TRBJ2-1
CASRLTSQNTEAFF	TRBV7-2	TRBJ1-1
CASSNQGFNSPLHF	TRBV6-5	TRBJ1-6
CATHPLGGAKNIQYF	TRBV27	TRBJ2-4
CASSLDLGQSSYNEQFF	TRBV5-1	TRBJ2-1
CASTRTDRTASEQYF	TRBV2	TRBJ2-7
CASSVYGNTIYF	TRBV7-9	TRBJ1-3
CASNSQSSYNEQFF	TRBV11-3	TRBJ2-1
CASSIRRIAGGLDTQYF	TRBV13	TRBJ2-3
CASSELDTTNYGYTF	TRBV6-1	TRBJ1-2
CASSSPLSGANVLTF	TRBV7-3	TRBJ2-6
CASSVGTGQEQYF	TRBV9	TRBJ2-3
CASRTRRWNQPQHF	TRBV23-1	TRBJ1-5
CAWSVQNSGAFF	TRBV30	TRBJ1-1
CASSLSPGQAHYGYTF	TRBV5-1	TRBJ1-2
CASSWGSNQPQHF	TRBV12-3/TRBV12-4	TRBJ1-5
CASSQRQGDQPQHF	TRBV18	TRBJ1-5
CASSGAFRETQYF	TRBV4-1	TRBJ2-5
CAISEGSSGGNEQFF	TRBV10-3	TRBJ2-1
CASSSAGGLETQYF	TRBV5-1	TRBJ2-5
CASSFNTYGYTF	TRBV12-3/TRBV12-4	TRBJ1-2
CASRGLAGTLSTDTQYF	TRBV11-2	TRBJ2-3
CASGSGFGYTF	TRBV12-5	TRBJ1-2